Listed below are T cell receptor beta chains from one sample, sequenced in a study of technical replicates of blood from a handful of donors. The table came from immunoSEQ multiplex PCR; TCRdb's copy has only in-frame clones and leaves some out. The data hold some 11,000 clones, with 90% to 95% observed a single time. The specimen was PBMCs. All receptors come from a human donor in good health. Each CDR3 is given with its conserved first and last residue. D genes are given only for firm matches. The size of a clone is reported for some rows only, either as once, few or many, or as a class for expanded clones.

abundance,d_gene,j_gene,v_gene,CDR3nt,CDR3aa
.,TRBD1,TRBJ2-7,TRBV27,TGTGCCAGCAGTTCACCGGGACAGAGCTACGAGCAGTACTTC,CASSSPGQSYEQYF
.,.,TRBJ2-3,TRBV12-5,TGTGCTAGTGGTTTGTGGGCCCTCACAGATACGCAGTATTTT,CASGLWALTDTQYF
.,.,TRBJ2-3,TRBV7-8,TGTGCCAGCAGCTTAGCAGGACACCTCGCAGATACGCAGTATTTT,CASSLAGHLADTQYF
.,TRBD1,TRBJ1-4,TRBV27,TGTGCCAGCAGTTTCGGCCCGGGACAGAACGAAAAACTGTTTTTT,CASSFGPGQNEKLFF
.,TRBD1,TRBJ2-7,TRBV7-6,TGTGCCAGCAGCTTAGAGACAGGGGTTTCCTACGAGCAGTACTTC,CASSLETGVSYEQYF
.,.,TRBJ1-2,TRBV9,TGTGCCAGCAGCGCGACCACAGCTAACTATGGCTACACCTTC,CASSATTANYGYTF
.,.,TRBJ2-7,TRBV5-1,TGCGCCAGCAGCTTGGAAGGGGCCTACGAGCAGTACTTC,CASSLEGAYEQYF
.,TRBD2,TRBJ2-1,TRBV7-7,TGTGCCAGCAGCTTAGGTCCCGGGACTAGCGGGAGCCCAAATGAGCAGTTCTTC,CASSLGPGTSGSPNEQFF
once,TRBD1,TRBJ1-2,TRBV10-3,TGTGCCATCAGATCGGGACAGCATGACTATGGCTACACCTTC,CAIRSGQHDYGYTF
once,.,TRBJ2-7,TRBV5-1,TGCGCCAGCAGCTTGGGCGTCGCGGGGAAATCCTACGAGCAGTACTTC,CASSLGVAGKSYEQYF
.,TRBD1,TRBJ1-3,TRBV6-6,TGTGCCAGCCAGGGGGCTCTCTCTGGAAACACCATATATTTT,CASQGALSGNTIYF
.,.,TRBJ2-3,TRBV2,TGTGCCAGCAGGGCCCGAGGAGATACGCAGTATTTT,CASRARGDTQYF
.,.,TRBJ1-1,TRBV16,TGTGCCAGCAGCCAATTGGTGGGGACACCGCCAGCTTTCTTT,CASSQLVGTPPAFF
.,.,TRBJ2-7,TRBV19,TGTGCCAGTAGTACATCAGGGGCCGGTTCTACCGAGCAGTACTTC,CASSTSGAGSTEQYF
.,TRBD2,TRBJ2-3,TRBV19,TGTGCCAGTAGTATGGCGGGAGGATTCACAGATACGCAGTATTTT,CASSMAGGFTDTQYF
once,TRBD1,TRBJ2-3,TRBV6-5,TGTGCCAGCAGTTGGACAGGACGCACAGATACGCAGTATTTT,CASSWTGRTDTQYF
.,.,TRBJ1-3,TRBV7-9,TGTGCCAGCAGCCCCAGGGGCAACTCTGGAAACACCATATATTTT,CASSPRGNSGNTIYF
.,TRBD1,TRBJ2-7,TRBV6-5,TGTGCCAGCAGTTACTCGACAGGGTTTAACTACGAGCAGTACTTC,CASSYSTGFNYEQYF
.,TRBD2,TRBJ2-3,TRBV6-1,TGTGCCAGCAGTGAGTCGATAGCGGGAGGGCCAGATACGCAGTATTTT,CASSESIAGGPDTQYF
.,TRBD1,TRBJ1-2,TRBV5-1,TGCGCCAGCAGCCCCAGGGGGCCGACAGGGGGCAGGGGCTACACCTTC,CASSPRGPTGGRGYTF
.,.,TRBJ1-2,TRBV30,TGTGCCTGGAGGGAGGGGAGCAGTAACTATGGCTACACCTTC,CAWREGSSNYGYTF
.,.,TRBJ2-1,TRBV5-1,TGCGCCAGCAGCAGTCAGGGCTCCTACAATGAGCAGTTCTTC,CASSSQGSYNEQFF
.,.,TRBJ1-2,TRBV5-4,TGTGCCAGCAGCCCTTTTGGGGGGATGGGTATCTACACCTTC,CASSPFGGMGIYTF
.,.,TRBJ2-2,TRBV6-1,TGTGCCAGCAGTGAAAGGGGATCCACCGGGGAGCTGTTTTTT,CASSERGSTGELFF
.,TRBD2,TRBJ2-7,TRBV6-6,TGTGCCAGCAGAACGGGGGGGGGCCGCGCACAATACGAGCAGTACTTC,CASRTGGGRAQYEQYF
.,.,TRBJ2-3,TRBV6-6,TGTGCCAGCCGCAGCGCGGGGAGAAAGGCTGTAGATACGCAGTATTTT,CASRSAGRKAVDTQYF
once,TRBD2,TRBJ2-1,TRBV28,TGTGCCAGCAGTCCAAGTTCTAGCGGGCAGGATAAGTTCTTC,CASSPSSSGQDKFF
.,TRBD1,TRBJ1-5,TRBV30,TGTGCCTGGAGCGGACAGGGCAATCAGCCCCAGCATTTT,CAWSGQGNQPQHF
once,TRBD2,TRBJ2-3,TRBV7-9,TGTGCCAGCTATAAAAGGGGACTAGCGGGAGCCCTTACAGATACGCAGTATTTT,CASYKRGLAGALTDTQYF
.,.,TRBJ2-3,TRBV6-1,TGTGCCAGCAGTTGGGGGACACCCACAGATACGCAGTATTTT,CASSWGTPTDTQYF
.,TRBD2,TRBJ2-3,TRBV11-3,TGTGCCAGCAGCTCTGGGACTAGCGGGAGGAGGACAGATACGCAGTATTTT,CASSSGTSGRRTDTQYF
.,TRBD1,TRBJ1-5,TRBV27,TGTGCCAGCAGTTTCAGGGGGCATAGCAATCAGCCCCAGCATTTT,CASSFRGHSNQPQHF
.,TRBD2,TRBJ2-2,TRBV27,TGTGCCAGCAGTTTACTGGCTAGCGGGAACGGGGTTGAGCTGTTTTTT,CASSLLASGNGVELFF
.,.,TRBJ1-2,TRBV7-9,TGTGCCAGCAGCTCTAGTAGCCCGAACTATGGCTACACCTTC,CASSSSSPNYGYTF
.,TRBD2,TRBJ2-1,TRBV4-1,TGCGCCAGCAGCCAAGAGCCCCCCGGGACTAGCGGGATCGGGGTAGTTAATGAGCAGTTCTTC,CASSQEPPGTSGIGVVNEQFF